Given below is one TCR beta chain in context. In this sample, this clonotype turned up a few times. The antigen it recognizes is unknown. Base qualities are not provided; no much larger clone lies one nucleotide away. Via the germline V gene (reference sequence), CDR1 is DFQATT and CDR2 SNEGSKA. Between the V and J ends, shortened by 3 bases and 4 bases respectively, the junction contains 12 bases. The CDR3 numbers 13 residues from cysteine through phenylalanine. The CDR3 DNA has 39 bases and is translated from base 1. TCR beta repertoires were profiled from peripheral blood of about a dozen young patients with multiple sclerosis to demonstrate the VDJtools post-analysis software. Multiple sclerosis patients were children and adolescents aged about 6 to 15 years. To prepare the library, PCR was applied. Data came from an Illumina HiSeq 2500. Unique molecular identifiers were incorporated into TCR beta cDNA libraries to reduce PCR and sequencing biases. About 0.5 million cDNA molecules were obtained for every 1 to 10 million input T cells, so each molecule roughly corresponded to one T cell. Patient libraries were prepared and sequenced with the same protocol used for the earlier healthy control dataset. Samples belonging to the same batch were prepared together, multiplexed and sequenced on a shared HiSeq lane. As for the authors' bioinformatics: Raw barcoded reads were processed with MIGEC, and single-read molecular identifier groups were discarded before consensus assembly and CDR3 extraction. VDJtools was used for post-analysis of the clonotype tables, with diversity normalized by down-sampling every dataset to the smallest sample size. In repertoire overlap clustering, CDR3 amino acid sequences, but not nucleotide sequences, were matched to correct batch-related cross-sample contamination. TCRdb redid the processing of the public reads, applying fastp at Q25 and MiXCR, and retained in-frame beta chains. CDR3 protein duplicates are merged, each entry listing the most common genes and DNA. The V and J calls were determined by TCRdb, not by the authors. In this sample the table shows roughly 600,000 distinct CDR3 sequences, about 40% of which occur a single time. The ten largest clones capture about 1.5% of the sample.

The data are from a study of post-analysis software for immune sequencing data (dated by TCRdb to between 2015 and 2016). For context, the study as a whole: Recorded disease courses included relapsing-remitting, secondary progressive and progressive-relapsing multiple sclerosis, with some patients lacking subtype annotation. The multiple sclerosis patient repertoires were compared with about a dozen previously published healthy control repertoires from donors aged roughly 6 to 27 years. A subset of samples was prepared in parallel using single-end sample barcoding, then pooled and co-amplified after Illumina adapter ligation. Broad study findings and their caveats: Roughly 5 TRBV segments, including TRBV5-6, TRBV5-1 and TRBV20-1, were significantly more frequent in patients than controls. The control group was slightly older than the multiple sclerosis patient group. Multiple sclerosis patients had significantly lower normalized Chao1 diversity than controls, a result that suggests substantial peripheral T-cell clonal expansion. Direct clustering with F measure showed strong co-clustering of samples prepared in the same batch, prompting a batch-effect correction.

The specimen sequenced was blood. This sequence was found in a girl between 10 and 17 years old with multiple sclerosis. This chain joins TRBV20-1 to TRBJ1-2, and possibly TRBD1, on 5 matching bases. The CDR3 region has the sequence CSASVGGFYGYTF. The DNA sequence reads TGCAGTGCTAGTGTCGGGGGGTTCTATGGCTACACCTTC.